Shown below are 9 T cell receptor beta chains from a single sample sequenced in a study of blood T cell repertoires in COVID-19. Some clones are missing from TCRdb's copy, which holds only in-frame ones; the method was immunoSEQ multiplex PCR. The sample has some 74,000 clones, approximately 81% seen once. Input material: peripheral blood. The receptor set was obtained from a woman aged 80 or over with active or convalescent COVID-19.

CDR3 bases: TGTGCCAGCAGTCTGACAGGATTCTCCTACGAGCAGTACTTC. The encoded protein is CASSLTGFSYEQYF. The J gene is TRBJ2-7, the V gene TRBV5-8; D may be TRBD1 (6 bases). Germline CDR1 reads SGHTS; CDR2 reads YDEGEE. This CDR3 comprises 14 residues. Deletions cut 5 bases from V and 0 bases from J, with 12 bases between.

The chain joins TRBV19 to TRBJ2-2; D possibly corresponds to TRBD1 (7 bases). CDR3 length: 18 residues. Germline CDR1 is LNHDA and CDR2 is SQIVND (reference sequence). V dropped 7 bases and J dropped 4 bases, with 25 bases sitting between them. The CDR3 here is CASTPRKYSGGGTGELFF. The DNA of the CDR3 is TGTGCCAGTACCCCGCGCAAGTACTCAGGGGGAGGCACCGGGGAGCTGTTTTTT. Full variable domain (outside the CDR3, taken from reference TRBV19 and TRBJ2-2): DGGITQSPKYLFRKEGQNVTLSCEQNLNHDAMYWYRQDPGQGLRLIYYSQIVNDFQKGDIAEGYSVSREKKESFPLTVTSAQKNPTAFYLCASTPRKYSGGGTGELFFGEGSRLTVL.

V gene TRBV5-1 combines with J gene TRBJ2-1; TRBD2 might be the D (7 bases). Trimming removed 3 bases at V and 5 bases at J, with 12 bases between. This CDR3 comprises 14 residues. CDR1 SGHRS and CDR2 YFSETQ come from the germline V gene. In nucleotides, the CDR3 is TGCGCCAGCAGCTGGGGGGGCGTCGACAATGAGCAGTTCTTC. Encoded protein: CASSWGGVDNEQFF. The whole variable domain, remainder taken from reference TRBV5-1 and TRBJ2-1, is KAGVTQTPRYLIKTRGQQVTLSCSPISGHRSVSWYQQTPGQGLQFLFEYFSETQRNKGNFPGRFSGRQFSNSRSEMNVSTLELGDSALYLCASSWGGVDNEQFFGPGTRLTVL.

V usage is TRBV7-2 and J usage is TRBJ2-5; 8 bases align to TRBD2. J gave up 4 bases and V 5 bases, and 9 bases lay outside the gene matches. There are 15 residues in the CDR3. Per the germline V gene, CDR1 is SGHTA and CDR2 is FQGNSA. DNA of the CDR3: TGTGCCAGCAGCGTGACCGGGACTAGGGGAGAGACCCAGTACTTC. It codes for CASSVTGTRGETQYF.

The rearrangement links TRBV19 to TRBJ2-5; perhaps TRBD2 as D (6 bases). V dropped 5 bases and J dropped 6 bases, with 16 bases sitting between them. This CDR3 spans 14 amino acids. Looked up from germline, CDR1 is LNHDA and CDR2 is SQIVND (reference sequence). CDR3 DNA sequence: TGTGCCAGTAGTCGGACGGAGGAGGGACAGACCCAGTACTTC. Translating gives CASSRTEEGQTQYF.

DNA for the CDR3: TGTGCCAGTAGTGGCGGGGGGGTCTACAATGAGCAGTTCTTC. Protein product: CASSGGGVYNEQFF. This rearrangement joins TRBV19 to TRBJ2-1; TRBD2 matches 9 bases. CDR3 size: 14 residues. Losses at the gene ends were 5 bases for V and 3 bases for J; bases not matched to a gene: 2. Germline assignment: CDR1 LNHDA and CDR2 SQIVND (reference sequence).

This rearrangement joins TRBV28 to TRBJ1-2; D uncertain. There are 12 residues in the CDR3. V dropped 2 bases and J dropped 14 bases, with 15 bases sitting between them. In germline, CDR1 is MDHEN, CDR2 SYDVKM. CDR3: CASSLLIGSRTF. The CDR3 DNA sequence: TGTGCCAGCAGTTTACTCATTGGGTCCAGGACCTTC.

J is TRBJ1-5 and V is TRBV6-1; tentative D call: TRBD1 (5 bases). This CDR3 has 14 amino acids. Germline CDR1 MNHNS, CDR2 SASEGT. Trimming pared 3 bases from V and 4 bases from J, leaving 10 bases between. The CDR3 sequence is CASSEISGNQPQHF. The CDR3 DNA is TGTGCCAGCAGTGAGATTTCAGGGAATCAGCCCCAGCATTTT.

The chain couples TRBV9 to TRBJ1-1; the D gene is possibly TRBD1 (6 bases). CDR3 size: 15 residues. Trimming pared 9 bases from V and 4 bases from J, leaving 22 bases between. CDR1 is SGDLS, CDR2 YYNGEE, per germline. CDR3 sequence: CAISILWGRATEAFF. The CDR3 nucleotides read TGTGCCATAAGCATATTGTGGGGGCGTGCCACTGAAGCTTTCTTT.